Presented here are 30 T cell receptor beta chains from one specimen sequenced in a study of blood T cells in healthy people across ages (dated by TCRdb to 2015 to 2017). Receptor amplification or capture employed 5' RACE. These reads were obtained on an Illumina HiSeq 2500. A second roughly 7 to 12 cycle PCR used a sample-barcoded 5' primer and a J-beta primer mix. TCRdb reprocessed the public reads (quality trimming at Q25 with fastp, clone calling with MiXCR) and kept in-frame beta chains. Entries that share a CDR3 protein sequence are merged under the most common genes and DNA. This sample comprises 550,000 to 650,000 distinct CDR3 sequences, 25% to 35% of them detected only once. Approximately 14% of the sample belongs to the ten largest clones. Input material: blood. The receptors were gathered from an elderly woman in good health.

Many counts were recorded for this clonotype. The chain carries TRBV19 and TRBJ2-5, with 14 positions matching TRBD2. This CDR3 has 15 residues. CDR1 is LNHDA, CDR2 SQIVND, per germline (reference sequence). V dropped 10 bases and J dropped 2; count of bases not matched to a gene: 6. CDR3 in DNA: TGTGCCACCGGGACTAGCGGGGGTACACAAGAGACCCAGTACTTC. Translation gives CATGTSGGTQETQYF.

A remark on this clonotype: A single base separates this from a much larger clone, so it may be a read error. J is TRBJ2-1 and V is TRBV5-6, with D perhaps TRBD1 (6 bases). The J call is uncertain, as TRBJ2-7 better fits the DNA end. The CDR3 has 15 residues. Germline V gene data show CDR1 as SGHDT and CDR2 as YYEEEE. The CDR3: CASSLRTASYNEQYF. The CDR3 region has the DNA TGTGCCAGCAGCTTGAGGACAGCCTCCTACAATGAGCAGTACTTC.

The table lists this clonotype with many counts. The chain carries TRBV11-2 and TRBJ2-7; TRBD1 or TRBD2 may be the D gene (6 bases each). The CDR3 length is 15 residues. CDR1 is SGHAT, CDR2 FQNNGV, per germline. The ends were cut back, 0 bases at V and 5 bases at J, with 14 bases in the middle. The CDR3 coding sequence is TGTGCCAGCAGCTTAGAGCGGGGACACCAGAACGAGCAGTACTTC. It translates to CASSLERGHQNEQYF.

This clonotype was counted once. Since no conserved phenylalanine or tryptophan closes the CDR3, a read error is the likely cause. This sequence joins TRBV14 and TRBJ2-5; no clear D. Between the trimmed V and J ends, which lost 0 bases and 5 bases, there was a span of 19 bases. The CDR3 spans 17 residues. In germline, CDR1 is SGHDN, CDR2 FVKESK. The DNA of the CDR3 is TGTGCCAGCAGCCAAGATCGGCTAGGACGTCGAAGGGAGACCCAGTACGTC. This encodes CASSQDRLGRRRETQYV.

The chain's CDR3 is CASSWGGGVGTEAFF. DNA of the CDR3: TGTGCCAGCAGCTGGGGCGGGGGGGTCGGCACTGAAGCTTTCTTT. The rearrangement joins TRBV7-9 to TRBJ1-1; D might be TRBD1 (5 bases). V was cut by 4 bases and J by 4 bases, with 16 bases left in between. The CDR3 has 15 residues. CDR1 is SEHNR and CDR2 is FQNEAQ in the germline V gene (reference sequence).

In its sample, this clonotype was seen many times. V is TRBV20-1 and J is TRBJ2-7, with 9 positions matching TRBD1. The junction had 9 bases not matched to a gene; V was cut back by 6 bases and J by 3 bases. From germline, CDR1 is DFQATT and CDR2 SNEGSKA (reference sequence). There are 14 residues in the CDR3. CDR3 region: CSAELGQGLYEQYF. CDR3 DNA: TGCAGTGCCGAGTTAGGACAGGGGCTCTACGAGCAGTACTTC.

This clonotype appeared a few times. The chain joins TRBV2 to TRBJ1-1; no clear D gene. The CDR3 totals 15 residues. Per germline, CDR1 SNHLY and CDR2 FYNNEI. Trimming stripped 5 bases from V and 0 bases from J, with 13 bases between. CDR3 amino acids: CASSRYSPMNTEAFF. The CDR3, as DNA: TGTGCCAGCAGTCGTTATAGCCCAATGAACACTGAAGCTTTCTTT. The entire variable domain, with the rest obtained from reference TRBV2 and TRBJ1-1, is as follows: EPEVTQTPSHQVTQMGQEVILRCVPISNHLYFYWYRQILGQKVEFLVSFYNNEISEKSEIFDDQFSVERPDGSNFTLKIRSTKLEDSAMYFCASSRYSPMNTEAFFGQGTRLTVV.

The rearrangement links TRBV12-3 or TRBV12-4 to TRBJ2-2; 7 bases are a match to TRBD1. The CDR3 loop spans 17 amino acids. V trimming: 7 bases; J trimming: 0 bases; junction bases outside the gene matches: 11. This chain's CDR3 is CASTINVGQANTGELFF. The CDR3 DNA follows: TGTGCCAGCACGATCAACGTTGGACAGGCGAACACCGGGGAGCTGTTTTTT.

About this clonotype: This could be a read error, since a much larger clone is one nucleotide away. The chain employs TRBV5-5 and TRBJ2-1; D possibly matches TRBD1 or TRBD2 (5 bases each). V lost 5 bases and J lost 10, with 22 bases in between. Germline assignment: CDR1 SGHKS and CDR2 YYEKEE (reference sequence). The CDR3 is 15 residues long. The CDR3 protein is CASSEWRDSRGEQFF. Written as DNA, the CDR3 is TGTGCCAGCAGTGAATGGCGTGACAGTCGGGGCGAGCAGTTCTTC. The entire variable domain, with the rest obtained from reference TRBV5-5 and TRBJ2-1, is as follows: DAGVTQSPTHLIKTRGQQVTLRCSPISGHKSVSWYQQVLGQGPQFIFQYYEKEERGRGNFPDRFSARQFPNYSSELNVNALLLGDSALYLCASSEWRDSRGEQFFGPGTRLTVL.

This clonotype has just a few counts. A much larger clone sits a single nucleotide away, making a read error possible. The rearrangement links TRBV4-3 to TRBJ1-2; TRBD1 matches at 11 bases. Unmatched junction bases numbered 12, after V lost 3 bases and J lost 0 bases. Germline lookup yields CDR1 LGHNA and CDR2 YSLEER. The CDR3 is 19 residues long. In DNA, the CDR3 is TGCGCCAGCAGCCATGCCCTTCCCGGGACAGGGGGTTCTAACTATGGCTACACCTTC. This codes for CASSHALPGTGGSNYGYTF.

Remarks on this clonotype: Relative to the germline gene, one junction end is altered; a read error may explain this. The chain employs TRBV20-1 and TRBJ2-3; D not certain. CDR1 DFQATT and CDR2 SNEGSKA come from the germline V gene (reference sequence). The CDR3 runs 15 residues. The CDR3 here is CGARDLPERTDTQYF. The CDR3, as DNA: TGCGGTGCTAGAGATCTTCCCGAACGCACAGATACGCAGTATTTT.

At least ten counts were recorded for this clonotype. Possible read error: a much larger clone is one base away. This chain uses TRBV7-3 with TRBJ2-7; D call uncertain. Germline values: CDR1 SGHTA, CDR2 FQGTGA. The CDR3 has 13 residues. Between the trimmed V and J ends, which lost 0 bases and 6 bases, there was a span of 9 bases. The DNA of the CDR3 is TGTGCCAGCAGCTTAACGGTACGAGGCGAGCAGTACTTC. This sequence encodes CASSLTVRGEQYF.

This CDR3 reads CASSEYRGSTYGYTF. The CDR3 coding sequence is TGTGCCAGCAGTGAATACAGGGGGTCGACCTATGGCTACACCTTC. The chain combines TRBV2 with TRBJ1-2, with 8 bases aligning to TRBD1. V dropped 2 bases and J dropped 4; count of bases not matched to a gene: 6. This CDR3 is 15 amino acids long. Germline V lookup: CDR1 SNHLY, CDR2 FYNNEI.

This clonotype was recorded at least ten times. The chain couples TRBV7-2 to TRBJ2-3, with 10 bases matching TRBD2. V lost 0 bases to trimming and J lost 2 bases; unmatched junction nucleotides: 8. The CDR3 loop spans 18 amino acids. The germline V gene has CDR1 SGHTA and CDR2 FQGNSA. The CDR3 reads CASSLAGQRGGVTDTQYF. In DNA, the CDR3 is TGTGCCAGCAGCTTAGCGGGTCAGCGGGGGGGGGTCACAGATACGCAGTATTTT. Looking up the rest from reference TRBV7-2 and TRBJ2-3 gives the full variable domain: GAGVSQSPSNKVTEKGKDVELRCDPISGHTALYWYRQSLGQGLEFLIYFQGNSAPDKSGLPSDRFSAERTGGSVSTLTIQRTQQEDSAVYLCASSLAGQRGGVTDTQYFGPGTRLTVL.

This clonotype was counted once. V is TRBV7-2 and J is TRBJ2-5; either TRBD1 or TRBD2 may supply D (6 bases each). CDR3 length equals 17 residues. Germline lookup yields CDR1 SGHTA and CDR2 FQGNSA. V was pared by 5 bases and J by 0 bases, with 19 bases between. The CDR3: CASSRGHSGVHQETQYF. The CDR3 coding sequence is TGTGCCAGCAGCCGGGGACACTCGGGGGTCCACCAAGAGACCCAGTACTTC.

This clonotype was seen repeatedly, ten times or more. The chain is built from TRBV6-1 and TRBJ2-1, with D possibly being TRBD1 (6 bases). The CDR3 extends over 13 amino acids. V lost 0 bases and J lost 9, with 9 bases in between. The germline V gene encodes CDR1 MNHNS and CDR2 SASEGT. The DNA of the CDR3 is TGTGCCAGCAGTGAAGCGAGGGGGACTGAGCAGTTCTTC. As protein: CASSEARGTEQFF.

The genes are TRBV4-1 and TRBJ2-2; possible D gene TRBD1, 6 bases. CDR3 length: 15 amino acids. V was shortened by 5 bases and J by 5 bases, with 15 bases between the two germline ends. Germline CDR1 reads MGHRA; CDR2 reads YSYEKL. The CDR3 loop is CASSKKTGATGELFF. For the CDR3, the DNA is TGCGCCAGCAGCAAAAAGACAGGAGCAACCGGGGAGCTGTTTTTT.

This clonotype was seen many times. The CDR3 bases are TGCGCCAGCAGCTTGTGGGGGCGCGGAGAGACCCAGTACTTC. Its translation: CASSLWGRGETQYF. The V call is TRBV5-1, the J call TRBJ2-5; D perhaps matches TRBD1 (6 bases). CDR1 SGHRS and CDR2 YFSETQ come from the germline V gene. V was trimmed by 1 base and J by 4 bases, leaving 11 bases between them. The CDR3 length is 14 residues.

This clonotype was recorded many times. This chain links TRBV5-1 with TRBJ1-2; 7 bases match TRBD1. There are 15 residues in the CDR3. In germline, CDR1 is SGHRS, CDR2 YFSETQ. The trim removed 4 bases at V and 4 bases at J, leaving 10 bases unmatched. CDR3 sequence reads: CASSPGQTGGYGYTF. The CDR3 DNA reads as TGCGCCAGCAGCCCGGGACAGACAGGAGGCTATGGCTACACCTTC.

This clonotype has a single count. This may be a read error: a much more frequent sequence differs by one nucleotide. This chain uses TRBV27 with TRBJ2-1, with unresolved D. From germline, CDR1 is MNHEY and CDR2 SMNVEV (reference sequence). CDR3 length equals 13 residues. V was clipped by 6 bases and J by 5 bases, with 11 bases between them. The CDR3 is CASRFGSHNEQFF. CDR3 coding DNA: TGTGCCAGCAGGTTCGGGTCGCACAATGAGCAGTTCTTC.

This clonotype was detected only a few times. This could be a read error, since a much larger clone is one nucleotide away. V is TRBV29-1 and J is TRBJ2-1; D is undetermined. This CDR3 has 11 amino acids. Per germline, CDR1 SQVTM and CDR2 ANQGSEA. Deletions cut 4 bases from V and 8 bases from J, with 9 bases between. The CDR3 spells CSVVNRHEQFF. CDR3 nucleotide sequence: TGCAGCGTTGTAAACCGCCATGAGCAGTTCTTC.

The chain joins TRBV7-9 to TRBJ1-1, with 7 bases identical to TRBD1. The germline CDR1 and CDR2 sequences are SEHNR and FQNEAQ (reference sequence). The junction had 12 bases not matched to a gene; V was cut back by 4 bases and J by 1 base. There are 17 residues in the CDR3. CDR3 residues: CASSSDTGVRANTEAFF. The CDR3 DNA follows: TGTGCCAGCAGCTCAGACACAGGGGTACGGGCGAACACTGAAGCTTTCTTT.

With regard to this clonotype: A much larger clone differs by one base, so this may be a read error. The chain has TRBV9 and TRBJ2-7; D is possibly TRBD1 (5 bases). CDR1 is SGDLS, CDR2 YYNGEE, per germline. Trimming removed 1 base from V and 4 bases from J, with 12 bases in between. This CDR3 spans 14 amino acids. The CDR3 DNA reads TGTGCCAGCAGCGTAACAGGTTTTGGGTACGAGCAGTACTTC. It encodes CASSVTGFGYEQYF.

The count of this clonotype is one. The CDR3 coding sequence is TGTGCCAGCAGCCGCAGGGGGCTAGCGGGGGGCCTTTTCTACGAGCAGTACTTC. It encodes CASSRRGLAGGLFYEQYF. The rearrangement uses TRBV14 and TRBJ2-7; 11 bases agree with TRBD2. With 4 bases clipped from V and 3 bases from J, the junction kept 14 bases outside the gene matches. The germline V gene has CDR1 SGHDN and CDR2 FVKESK. The CDR3 spans 18 residues.

This clonotype was recorded a few times. This chain connects TRBV29-1 to TRBJ2-1; D remains ambiguous. The CDR3 has 13 amino acids. V lost 3 bases, J lost 2 bases, and 8 bases lay in between. Germline V gives CDR1 SQVTM, CDR2 ANQGSEA. CDR3 in DNA: TGCAGCGTTGACGGACCAACCTACAATGAGCAGTTCTTC. Its protein product is CSVDGPTYNEQFF.

CDR3 loop: CATSRGEIGSYNEQYF. The CDR3 bases are TGTGCCACCAGTAGAGGGGAAATTGGGTCCTACAATGAGCAGTACTTC. V usage is TRBV24-1 and J usage is TRBJ2-1; the D call may be TRBD1 or TRBD2 (5 bases each). The end of the DNA aligns better with TRBJ2-7, so the J call may be wrong. Germline loops: CDR1 KGHDR, CDR2 SFDVKD. The CDR3 runs 16 residues.

The chain is built from TRBV20-1 and TRBJ1-1; D gene uncertain. The CDR3 totals 13 residues. With 0 bases removed from V and 0 bases from J, the gap between germline ends came to 5 bases. The V gene's germline CDR1 is DFQATT and CDR2 SNEGSKA (reference sequence). The CDR3 protein is CSARDGLNTEAFF. The CDR3 bases are TGCAGTGCTAGAGATGGGCTGAACACTGAAGCTTTCTTT.

Comments on this clonotype: A much larger clone differs by one base, so this may be a read error. The chain has TRBV6-1 and TRBJ2-7, with TRBD2 as a possible D gene (7 bases). This CDR3 comprises 16 residues. Trimming pared 2 bases from V and 7 bases from J, leaving 21 bases between. Germline V lookup: CDR1 MNHNS, CDR2 SASEGT. This CDR3 is CASSEMLLGGGNEQYF. In DNA form, the CDR3 reads TGTGCCAGCAGTGAAATGCTTTTGGGAGGGGGGAATGAGCAGTACTTC.

This chain joins TRBV16 and TRBJ2-3, with 11 bases aligning to TRBD1. V lost 6 bases to trimming and J lost 5 bases; unmatched junction nucleotides: 7. The CDR3 extends over 15 amino acids. From germline, CDR1 is KGHSY and CDR2 FQNENV. The CDR3 spells CASSAGTGGRDTQYF. The CDR3 DNA is TGTGCCAGCAGTGCCGGGACAGGGGGGCGAGATACGCAGTATTTT.

This clonotype appeared a few times. V gene TRBV27 combines with J gene TRBJ1-5; 10 positions match TRBD1. Unmatched junction bases numbered 5, after V lost 5 bases and J lost 4 bases. The CDR3 length is 15 residues. Germline V gene data show CDR1 as MNHEY and CDR2 as SMNVEV (reference sequence). CDR3 loop: CASSLTGQGNQPQHF. For the CDR3, the DNA is TGTGCCAGCAGTCTCACGGGACAGGGGAATCAGCCCCAGCATTTT.